This T cell receptor (beta chain) comes out of a study of siplizumab effects on memory and regulatory T cells. Study-level findings and limits: Memory cells seemed less diverse than naive T cells, which seemed major alloresponse contributors. Alloreactive sequences tracing back to unstimulated CD4+ memory cells were significantly reduced by siplizumab. Siplizumab cultures yielded proliferating Tregs whose suppressive function was not confirmed.

Concerning this clone: Antigen: not known.

The germline gives CDR1 SEHNR, CDR2 FQNEAQ (reference sequence). The V end was cut by 1 base, the J end by 10 bases, with 14 bases between. The CDR3 is 14 residues long. The data were produced by immunoSEQ multiplex PCR, yet TCRdb's version contains in-frame clones alone and is incomplete. This table has more than 75,000 clones, roughly 93% appearing once. The specimen was CD8+ T cells sorted from blood. This sequence joins TRBV7-9 and TRBJ1-3, with D perhaps matching TRBD1 (5 bases). The clonotype comes from a human donor in good health. The CDR3: CASSLGGIPATIYF. The CDR3, as DNA: TGTGCCAGCAGCTTAGGGGGGATACCGGCGACCATATATTTT.